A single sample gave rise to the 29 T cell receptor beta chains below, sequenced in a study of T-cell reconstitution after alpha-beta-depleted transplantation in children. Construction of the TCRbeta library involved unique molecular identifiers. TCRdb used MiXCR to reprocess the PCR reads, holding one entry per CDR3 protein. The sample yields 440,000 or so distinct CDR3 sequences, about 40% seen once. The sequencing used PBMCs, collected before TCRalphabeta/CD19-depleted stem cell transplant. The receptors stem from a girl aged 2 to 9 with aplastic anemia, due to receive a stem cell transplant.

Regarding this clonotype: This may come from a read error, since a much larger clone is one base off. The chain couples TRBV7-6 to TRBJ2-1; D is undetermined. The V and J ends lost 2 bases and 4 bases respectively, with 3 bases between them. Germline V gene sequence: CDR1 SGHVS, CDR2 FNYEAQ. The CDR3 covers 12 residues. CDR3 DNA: TGTGCCAGCAGCTTAAAGTACAATGAGCAGTTCTTC. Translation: CASSLKYNEQFF.

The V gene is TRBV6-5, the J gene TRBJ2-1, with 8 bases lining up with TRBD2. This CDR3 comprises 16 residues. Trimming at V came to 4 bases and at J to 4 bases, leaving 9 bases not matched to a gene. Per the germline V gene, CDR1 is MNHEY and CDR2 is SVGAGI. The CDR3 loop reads CASSFRTGGGYNEQFF. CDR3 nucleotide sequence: TGTGCCAGCAGTTTCCGTACGGGGGGGGGTTACAATGAGCAGTTCTTC.

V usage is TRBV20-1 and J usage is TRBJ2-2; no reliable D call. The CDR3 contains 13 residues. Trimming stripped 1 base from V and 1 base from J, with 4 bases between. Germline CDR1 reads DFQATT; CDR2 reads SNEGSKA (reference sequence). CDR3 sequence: CSARAENTGELFF. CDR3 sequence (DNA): TGCAGTGCTAGAGCAGAGAACACCGGGGAGCTGTTTTTT.

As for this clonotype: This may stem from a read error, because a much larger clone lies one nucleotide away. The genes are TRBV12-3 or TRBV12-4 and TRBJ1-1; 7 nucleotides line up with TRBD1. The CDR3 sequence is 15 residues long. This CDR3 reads CASSIDRDWRTEALF. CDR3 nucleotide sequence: TGTGCCAGCAGCATCGACAGGGACTGGCGCACTGAAGCTCTCTTT.

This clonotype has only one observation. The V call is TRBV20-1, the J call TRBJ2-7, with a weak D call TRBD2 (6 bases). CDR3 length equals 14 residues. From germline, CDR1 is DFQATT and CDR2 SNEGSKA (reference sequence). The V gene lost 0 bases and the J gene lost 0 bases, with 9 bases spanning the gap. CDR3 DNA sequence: TGCAGTGCTAGAGACCGGACTAACTCCTACGAGCAGTACTTC. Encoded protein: CSARDRTNSYEQYF.

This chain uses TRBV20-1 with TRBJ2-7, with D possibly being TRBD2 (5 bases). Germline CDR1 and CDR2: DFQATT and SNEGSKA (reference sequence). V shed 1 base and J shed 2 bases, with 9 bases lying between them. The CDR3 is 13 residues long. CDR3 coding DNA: TGCAGTGCTAGAGTAGGACTCGCCTACGAGCAGTACTTC. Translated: CSARVGLAYEQYF.

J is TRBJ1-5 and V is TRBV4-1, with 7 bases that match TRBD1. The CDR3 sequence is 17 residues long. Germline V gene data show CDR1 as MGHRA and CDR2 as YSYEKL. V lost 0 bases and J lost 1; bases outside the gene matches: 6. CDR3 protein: CASSQDRGKRSNQPQHF. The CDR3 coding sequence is TGCGCCAGCAGCCAAGACAGGGGGAAGAGGAGCAATCAGCCCCAGCATTTT.

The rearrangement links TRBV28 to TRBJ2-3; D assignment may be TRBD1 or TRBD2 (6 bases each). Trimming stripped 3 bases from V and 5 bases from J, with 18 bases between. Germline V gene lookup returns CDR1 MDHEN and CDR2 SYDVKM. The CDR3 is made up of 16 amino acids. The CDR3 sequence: CASSFRGYRAGDTQYF. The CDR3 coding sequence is TGTGCCAGCAGTTTCCGGGGGTACAGGGCCGGAGATACGCAGTATTTT.

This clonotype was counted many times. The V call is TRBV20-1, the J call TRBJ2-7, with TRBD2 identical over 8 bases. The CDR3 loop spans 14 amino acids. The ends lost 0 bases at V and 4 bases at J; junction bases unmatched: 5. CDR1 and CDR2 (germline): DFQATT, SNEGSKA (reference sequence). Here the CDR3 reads CSARELAVSYEQYF. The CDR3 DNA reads TGCAGTGCTAGAGAACTAGCGGTCTCGTACGAGCAGTACTTC.

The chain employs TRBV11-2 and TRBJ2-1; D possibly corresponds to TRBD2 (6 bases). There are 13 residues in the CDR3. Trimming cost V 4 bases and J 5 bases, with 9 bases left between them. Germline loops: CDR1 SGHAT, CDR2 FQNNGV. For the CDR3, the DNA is TGTGCCAGCAGCTCGGACTATCACAATGAGCAGTTCTTC. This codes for CASSSDYHNEQFF.

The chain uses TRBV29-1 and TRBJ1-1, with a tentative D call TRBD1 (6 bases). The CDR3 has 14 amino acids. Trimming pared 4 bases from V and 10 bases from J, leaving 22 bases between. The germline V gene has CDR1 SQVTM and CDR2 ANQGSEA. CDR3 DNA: TGCAGCGTTGTGGGGGGGCAGATCACTCCCGGAGCTTTCTTT. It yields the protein CSVVGGQITPGAFF.

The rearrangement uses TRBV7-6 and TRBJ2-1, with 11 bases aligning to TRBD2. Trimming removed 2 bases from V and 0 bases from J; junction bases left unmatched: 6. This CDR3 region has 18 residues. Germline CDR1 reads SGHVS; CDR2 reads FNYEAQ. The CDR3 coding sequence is TGTGCCAGCAGCTTAATCACTAGCGGGGGCCTCTCCTACAATGAGCAGTTCTTC. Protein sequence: CASSLITSGGLSYNEQFF.

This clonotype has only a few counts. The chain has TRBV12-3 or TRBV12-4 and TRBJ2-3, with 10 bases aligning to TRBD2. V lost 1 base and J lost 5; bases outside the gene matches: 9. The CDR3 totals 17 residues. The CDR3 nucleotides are TGTGCCAGCAGTTTAGGAGCGGGAGGGCCGGGGGGAGATACGCAGTATTTT. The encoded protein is CASSLGAGGPGGDTQYF.

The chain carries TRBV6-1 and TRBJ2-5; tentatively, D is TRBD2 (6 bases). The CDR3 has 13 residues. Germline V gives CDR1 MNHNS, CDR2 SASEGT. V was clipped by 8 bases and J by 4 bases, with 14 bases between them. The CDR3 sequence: CASARGSGETQYF. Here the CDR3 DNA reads TGTGCCAGCGCCCGGGGGTCGGGAGAGACCCAGTACTTC.

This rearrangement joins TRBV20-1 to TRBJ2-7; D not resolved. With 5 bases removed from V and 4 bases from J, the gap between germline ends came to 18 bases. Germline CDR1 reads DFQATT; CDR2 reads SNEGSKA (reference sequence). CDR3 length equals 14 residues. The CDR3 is CSAVSGLEIYEQYF. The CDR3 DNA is TGCAGTGCTGTTAGTGGTCTAGAAATTTACGAGCAGTACTTC.

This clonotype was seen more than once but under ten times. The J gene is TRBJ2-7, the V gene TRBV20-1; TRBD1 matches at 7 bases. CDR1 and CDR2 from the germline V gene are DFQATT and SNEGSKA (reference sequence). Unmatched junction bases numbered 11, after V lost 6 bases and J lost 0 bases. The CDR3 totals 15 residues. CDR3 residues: CSAIKGTVNSYEQYF. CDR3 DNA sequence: TGCAGTGCAATAAAGGGGACAGTGAACTCCTACGAGCAGTACTTC.

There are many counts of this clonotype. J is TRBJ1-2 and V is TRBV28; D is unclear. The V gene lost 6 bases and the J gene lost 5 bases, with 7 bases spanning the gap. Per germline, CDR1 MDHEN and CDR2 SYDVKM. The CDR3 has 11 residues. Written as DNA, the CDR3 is TGTGCCAGCAGCTTAGAATATGGCTACACCTTC. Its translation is CASSLEYGYTF.

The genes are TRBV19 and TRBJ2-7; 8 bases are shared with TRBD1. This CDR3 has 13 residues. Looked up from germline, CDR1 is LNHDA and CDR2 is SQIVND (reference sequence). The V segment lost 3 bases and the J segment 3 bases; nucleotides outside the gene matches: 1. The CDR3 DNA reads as TGTGCCAGTAGTATCGGGACAGGCTACGAGCAGTACTTC. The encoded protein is CASSIGTGYEQYF.

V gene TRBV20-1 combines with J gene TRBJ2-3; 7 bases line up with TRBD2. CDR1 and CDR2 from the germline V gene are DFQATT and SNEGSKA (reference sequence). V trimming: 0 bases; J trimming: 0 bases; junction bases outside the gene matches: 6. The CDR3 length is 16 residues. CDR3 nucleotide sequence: TGCAGTGCTAGAGATATTACTAGCGAGAGCACAGATACGCAGTATTTT. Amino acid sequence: CSARDITSESTDTQYF.

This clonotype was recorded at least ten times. The CDR3 sequence is CASSLVGPETQYF. CDR3 bases: TGTGCCAGCAGCTTGGTCGGGCCCGAGACCCAGTACTTC. The chain combines TRBV5-5 with TRBJ2-5; D uncertain. Germline V lookup: CDR1 SGHKS, CDR2 YYEKEE (reference sequence). This CDR3 comprises 13 residues. V lost 0 bases, J lost 5 bases, and 8 bases lay in between.

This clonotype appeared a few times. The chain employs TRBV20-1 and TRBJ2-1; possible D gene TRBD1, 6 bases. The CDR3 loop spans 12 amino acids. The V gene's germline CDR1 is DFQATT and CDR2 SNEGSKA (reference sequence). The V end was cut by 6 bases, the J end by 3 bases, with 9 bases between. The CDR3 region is CSARDIYNEQFF. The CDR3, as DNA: TGCAGTGCGAGGGACATCTACAATGAGCAGTTCTTC.

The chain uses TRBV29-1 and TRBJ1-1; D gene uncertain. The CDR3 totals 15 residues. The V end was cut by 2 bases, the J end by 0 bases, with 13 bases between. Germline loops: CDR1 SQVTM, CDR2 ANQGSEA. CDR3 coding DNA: TGCAGCGTTGAAATCGGAGGAACGATGAACACTGAAGCTTTCTTT. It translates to CSVEIGGTMNTEAFF.

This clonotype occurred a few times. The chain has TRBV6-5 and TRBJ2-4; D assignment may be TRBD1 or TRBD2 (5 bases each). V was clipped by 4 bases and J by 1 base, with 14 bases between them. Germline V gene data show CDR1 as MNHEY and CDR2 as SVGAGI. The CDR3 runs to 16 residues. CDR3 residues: CASSLGDPRAKNIQYF. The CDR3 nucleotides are TGTGCCAGCAGTTTGGGGGACCCTAGGGCCAAAAACATTCAGTACTTC.

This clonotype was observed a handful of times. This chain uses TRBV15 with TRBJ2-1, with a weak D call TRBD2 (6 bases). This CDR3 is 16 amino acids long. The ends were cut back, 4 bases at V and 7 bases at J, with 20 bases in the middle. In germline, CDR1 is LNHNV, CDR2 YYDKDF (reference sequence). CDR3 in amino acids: CATSKGGESNPNEQFF. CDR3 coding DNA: TGTGCCACCAGCAAGGGAGGAGAATCCAACCCTAATGAGCAGTTCTTC.

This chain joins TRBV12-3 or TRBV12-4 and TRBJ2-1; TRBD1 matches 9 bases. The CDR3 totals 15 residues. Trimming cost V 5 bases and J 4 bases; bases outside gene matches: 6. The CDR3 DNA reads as TGTGCCAGCAGTCCACAGGGGGCGCCTTACAATGAGCAGTTCTTC. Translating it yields CASSPQGAPYNEQFF.

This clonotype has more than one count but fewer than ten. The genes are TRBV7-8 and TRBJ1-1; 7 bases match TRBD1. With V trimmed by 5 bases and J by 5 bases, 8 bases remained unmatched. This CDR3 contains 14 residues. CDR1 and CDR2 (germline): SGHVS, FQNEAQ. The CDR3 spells CASSLRQGRTEAFF. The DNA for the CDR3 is TGTGCCAGCAGCCTGAGACAGGGCAGGACTGAAGCTTTCTTT.

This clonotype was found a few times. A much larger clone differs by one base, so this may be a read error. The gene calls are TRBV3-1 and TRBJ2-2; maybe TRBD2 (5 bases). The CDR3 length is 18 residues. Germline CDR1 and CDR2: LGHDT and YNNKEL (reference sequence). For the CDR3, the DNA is TGTGCCACCAGCCAAGTCTCGTGGCTAGCACCGAACACCGGGGAGCTGTTTTTT. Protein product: CATSQVSWLAPNTGELFF.

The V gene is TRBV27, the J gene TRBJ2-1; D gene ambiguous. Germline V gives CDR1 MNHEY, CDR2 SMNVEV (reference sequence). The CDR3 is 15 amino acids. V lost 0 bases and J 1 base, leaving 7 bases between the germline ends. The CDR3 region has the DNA TGTGCCAGCAGTTTATCGGTTGAATCCTACAATGAGCAGTTCTTC. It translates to CASSLSVESYNEQFF.

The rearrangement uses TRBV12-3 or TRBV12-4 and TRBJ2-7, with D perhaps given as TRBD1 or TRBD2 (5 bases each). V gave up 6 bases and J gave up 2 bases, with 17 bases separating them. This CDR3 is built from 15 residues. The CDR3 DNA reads TGTGCCAGCAGCACCGCCCGGGACGCAACCTACGAGCAGTACTTC. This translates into CASSTARDATYEQYF.